This is a list of T cell receptor beta chains from one sample in a study of T cells expressing NK-cell markers. TCRdb re-called the 5' RACE reads, yielding one record per CDR3 amino acid sequence without DNA. This sample's clone table lists about 370,000 distinct CDR3 sequences. The sample taken for sequencing was blood T cells: a sorted CD56 or NKG2C T cell subset, CD4+ or CD8+ T cells, or bulk PBMC T cells (not recorded which). The source is a woman aged 50 to 60 in good health. The CDR3 runs from the conserved cysteine through the conserved F or W.

v_call	j_call	cdr3_aa
TRBV20-1	TRBJ2-7	CSARAARADEQYF
TRBV20-1	TRBJ1-3	CSAIGTGRTGNTIYF
TRBV29-1	TRBJ2-3	CSVARAGEVADTQYF
TRBV14	TRBJ2-4	CASNLAGEENIQYF
TRBV10-3	TRBJ2-5	CAISGRDVVETQYF
TRBV20-1	TRBJ1-1	CSAAGGEGKAFF
TRBV5-1	TRBJ2-3	CASRAGLTDTQYF
TRBV5-6	TRBJ2-2	CASSLKGLHTGELFF
TRBV10-3	TRBJ2-6	CAISDAGTGGKKANVLTF
TRBV29-1	TRBJ1-3	CSVVPQQSSGNTIYF
TRBV27	TRBJ1-4	CASSLSRGGEKLFF
TRBV12-3/TRBV12-4	TRBJ1-2	CASNVWGRDFGYTF
TRBV7-4	TRBJ2-3	CASTYATLSTDTQYF
TRBV6-5	TRBJ2-2	CASSKSLGLLTNTGELFF
TRBV4-1	TRBJ2-2	CASRVSETSTGELFF
TRBV10-2	TRBJ2-7	CASSEYGGQTYEQYF
TRBV6-5	TRBJ1-2	CASSPLAGGGGYTF
TRBV6-5	TRBJ2-1	CASTRRGVAGPHNEQFF
TRBV5-1	TRBJ2-4	CASSLGAGREDIQYF
TRBV12-3/TRBV12-4	TRBJ2-7	CASSYRTSINEQYF
TRBV12-3/TRBV12-4	TRBJ2-4	CASSPMRGAKNIQYF
TRBV12-3/TRBV12-4	TRBJ2-1	CASSSDSSSYNEQFF
TRBV12-3/TRBV12-4	TRBJ2-3	CASSFIRRESPDTQYF
TRBV6-2/TRBV6-3	TRBJ2-1	CASSPPIPHEQFF
TRBV5-1	TRBJ2-7	CASSHSGQTAYEQYF
TRBV6-5	TRBJ2-5	CASSSQWTGSQYF
TRBV11-1	TRBJ1-1	CASSLRFSGANTEAFF
TRBV12-3/TRBV12-4	TRBJ1-2	CASRIPGEWSGYTF
TRBV3-1	TRBJ1-6	CASESVSGDSPLHF
TRBV12-3/TRBV12-4	TRBJ2-7	CASSHRDRARVEYF
TRBV20-1	TRBJ2-7	CSATGTGFLYEQYF
TRBV30	TRBJ2-3	CAWKGDYDTQYF
TRBV7-9	TRBJ2-3	CASSFAGAGVLNTQYF
TRBV7-9	TRBJ2-5	CASSPWGDAGWETQYF
TRBV6-2/TRBV6-3	TRBJ2-2	CACSGTYTGELFF
TRBV19	TRBJ2-3	CASRTSGGDTQYF
TRBV6-4	TRBJ2-3	CASSDSPEDTQYF
TRBV18	TRBJ2-7	CASGISGSYEQYF
TRBV7-9	TRBJ2-7	CASVYRGEQYF
TRBV7-8	TRBJ2-1	CASSSWGPSDNEQFF
TRBV7-3	TRBJ2-3	CASSPRMDTQYF
TRBV6-2/TRBV6-3	TRBJ2-7	CASSYEAGGPSENEQYF
TRBV29-1	TRBJ2-2	CSVSWRLNTGELFF
TRBV9	TRBJ1-2	CASSVSPGLNYGYTF
TRBV5-5	TRBJ2-3	CASSRSSGTGLTDTQYF
TRBV6-2/TRBV6-3	TRBJ1-5	CASSTPRTGGFQPQHF